The rows below give T cell receptor beta chains drawn from one sample of a study of shared clonotypes between healthy human individuals. Profiled with immunoSEQ multiplex PCR; TCRdb holds only in-frame clones, not every one. In the table there are millions of clones, about 95% of which are singletons. Sequenced sample: naive CD8+ T cells sorted from blood. The receptors stem from a man in his late teens or twenties in good health. Both conserved end residues are trimmed from each CDR3. Fields, in order: D gene, V gene, CDR3 protein. The D gene is left open where the match is weak.

>.|TRBV30
ASQRVSNYEQY
>TRBD1|TRBV6-5
ASSYGTGGKETQY
>.|TRBV6-1
ASSGDDSWLNYEQY
>.|TRBV4-3
ASSQETDDYEQF
>.|TRBV4-3
ASSQALSGQGGYEQY
>.|TRBV19
ASSIPGVGELF
>TRBD2|TRBV10-1
ASSELREGNNEQF
>TRBD2|TRBV4-3
ASSPLSGSGNEQF
>TRBD1|TRBV28
ASSPNDRVPNEKLF
>.|TRBV7-8
ASSPGEMGQY
>.|TRBV27
ASSIEGRGYEQY
>.|TRBV2
ASKKSLGGELF
>.|TRBV5-6
ASSFGSGGSGNTIY
>.|TRBV27
ASSPLRSNEKLF
>TRBD1|TRBV5-6
ASSWDRGPQY
>.|TRBV7-9
ASSPKRALGTEAF
>.|TRBV7-9
ASSTPEAPGANVLT
>.|TRBV2
ASSPDTLDLY
>TRBD2|TRBV28
ASSPGASGLSTDTQY
>.|TRBV27
ASSLLGARELF
>.|TRBV6-5
ASSFQRVGYEQY
>TRBD1|TRBV28
ASSSDRGSTDTQY
>.|TRBV7-9
ASGWGSNSPLH
>.|TRBV19
ASSIATGTHYEQY
>.|TRBV11-2
ASSLDRYSSYNSPLH
>.|TRBV14
ASSQDTYEQY
>TRBD2|TRBV9
ASGEGLGNGEQY
>.|TRBV27
ASSLRGSPLH
>.|TRBV7-9
ASSPPQGQGNEKLF
>.|TRBV2
ASSVNGYMNTEAF
>TRBD2|TRBV27
ASSPGTSGSNEQF
>TRBD2|TRBV28
ASSFSGSVDEQY
>.|TRBV5-6
ASSTEYEQY
>.|TRBV4-3
ASRSASYNTDTQY
>.|TRBV27
ASSSGNEQF
>.|TRBV4-1
ASSQDSRTYEQY
>TRBD1|TRBV7-6
ASSSTGIFDEQY
>TRBD2|TRBV6-5
ASSYSRLAGGYEQF
>.|TRBV7-2
ASSPGLDYEQY
>TRBD2|TRBV2
ASSETGGPVDTQY
>.|TRBV9
ASSVGRGNTEAF
>.|TRBV5-8
ASSLHQPQH
>.|TRBV4-1
ASSQDGAEQY
>.|TRBV29-1
SVDVADSSYEQY
>.|TRBV6-5
ASSYAGPYEQY
>TRBD1|TRBV19
ASSLRGWNTEAF
>.|TRBV5-5
ASRWTVNTPETQY
>TRBD2|TRBV2
ASSWTSGGDEQF
>TRBD2|TRBV6-1
ASSEPPAGDGEQY
>TRBD2|TRBV7-9
ASSDYSGRADEQF
>.|TRBV7-9
ASSYGEETQY
>.|TRBV16
ASSLLAGSYQPQH